These T cell receptor beta chains were read from a single sample in a study of blood T cell repertoires in COVID-19. Profiled with immunoSEQ multiplex PCR; TCRdb holds only in-frame clones, not every one. There are a few hundred thousand clones in the sample; roughly 81% occur only once, and under 7% lies in the top ten. Sequencing used PBMCs or T cells enriched from blood (not recorded which). The receptors here all came from a woman aged 45-60 years who had been exposed to COVID-19. The CDR3 runs from the conserved cysteine through the conserved F or W. The order of the fields is clone size, D gene, V gene, J gene, CDR3 protein, CDR3 DNA. The D gene is left open where the match is weak. Not all rows give a size; the values are once, few, many and, for expanded clones, a class.

clone size: few
D gene: -
V gene: TRBV6-2/TRBV6-3
J gene: TRBJ1-1
CDR3 protein: CASSPFGGGEAFF
CDR3 DNA: TGTGCCAGCAGTCCCTTTGGGGGCGGAGAAGCTTTCTTT

clone size: -
D gene: -
V gene: TRBV5-5
J gene: TRBJ1-1
CDR3 protein: CASSLVEAKNTEAFF
CDR3 DNA: TGTGCCAGCAGCTTGGTCGAGGCCAAGAACACTGAAGCTTTCTTT

clone size: few
D gene: TRBD2
V gene: TRBV4-2
J gene: TRBJ2-2
CDR3 protein: CASSPNEASGALNTGELFF
CDR3 DNA: TGTGCCAGCAGCCCAAACGAGGCTAGCGGGGCTTTGAACACCGGGGAGCTGTTTTTT

clone size: -
D gene: -
V gene: TRBV11-2
J gene: TRBJ1-1
CDR3 protein: CASSLLRGVSNTEAFF
CDR3 DNA: TGTGCCAGCAGCTTACTGCGGGGGGTCTCGAACACTGAAGCTTTCTTT

clone size: -
D gene: -
V gene: TRBV7-9
J gene: TRBJ1-1
CDR3 protein: CASSLTGRTEAFF
CDR3 DNA: TGTGCCAGCAGCTTAACAGGGAGAACTGAAGCTTTCTTT

clone size: -
D gene: TRBD1
V gene: TRBV25-1
J gene: TRBJ1-1
CDR3 protein: CASRDRGNTEAFF
CDR3 DNA: TGTGCCAGCAGGGACAGGGGGAACACTGAAGCTTTCTTT

clone size: -
D gene: -
V gene: TRBV4-3
J gene: TRBJ2-6
CDR3 protein: CASSQDYGISGANVLTF
CDR3 DNA: TGCGCCAGCAGCCAAGATTACGGGATCTCTGGGGCCAACGTCCTGACTTTC

clone size: -
D gene: TRBD2
V gene: TRBV27
J gene: TRBJ2-5
CDR3 protein: CASSFLTRGKRGAEETQYF
CDR3 DNA: TGTGCCAGCAGTTTCTTAACCCGGGGAAAGCGGGGGGCCGAGGAGACCCAGTACTTC

clone size: -
D gene: TRBD1
V gene: TRBV2
J gene: TRBJ2-6
CDR3 protein: CASSRDRVGSGANVLTF
CDR3 DNA: TGTGCCAGCAGTAGGGACAGGGTAGGGTCTGGGGCCAACGTCCTGACTTTC

clone size: -
D gene: -
V gene: TRBV5-1
J gene: TRBJ1-1
CDR3 protein: CASSLARTANTEAFF
CDR3 DNA: TGCGCCAGCAGCTTGGCTCGGACAGCGAACACTGAAGCTTTCTTT

clone size: -
D gene: TRBD1
V gene: TRBV24-1
J gene: TRBJ2-1
CDR3 protein: CATSDFGRGRNEQFF
CDR3 DNA: TGTGCCACCAGTGATTTTGGCAGGGGGCGGAATGAGCAGTTCTTC

clone size: -
D gene: -
V gene: TRBV9
J gene: TRBJ2-7
CDR3 protein: CASSPGFFSYEQYF
CDR3 DNA: TGTGCCAGCAGCCCCGGGTTTTTCTCCTACGAGCAGTACTTC

clone size: -
D gene: -
V gene: TRBV28
J gene: TRBJ1-3
CDR3 protein: CASSLLGAGENTIYF
CDR3 DNA: TGTGCCAGCAGTTTATTAGGTGCAGGGGAAAACACCATATATTTT

clone size: once
D gene: -
V gene: TRBV5-5
J gene: TRBJ1-5
CDR3 protein: CASSLVEFPNQPQHF
CDR3 DNA: TGTGCCAGCAGCTTGGTAGAGTTTCCAAATCAGCCCCAGCATTTT

clone size: -
D gene: -
V gene: TRBV6-1
J gene: TRBJ1-5
CDR3 protein: CASSEAGGVGWPQHF
CDR3 DNA: TGTGCCAGCAGTGAAGCCGGCGGAGTCGGATGGCCCCAGCATTTT

clone size: -
D gene: -
V gene: TRBV6-5
J gene: TRBJ1-2
CDR3 protein: CASNRELNNYGYTF
CDR3 DNA: TGTGCCAGCAATAGGGAGCTAAATAACTATGGCTACACCTTC

clone size: -
D gene: -
V gene: TRBV7-8
J gene: TRBJ1-4
CDR3 protein: CASTPSPNEKLFF
CDR3 DNA: TGTGCCAGCACCCCCTCCCCTAATGAAAAACTGTTTTTT

clone size: -
D gene: -
V gene: TRBV2
J gene: TRBJ1-6
CDR3 protein: CASLGQGSFNSPLHF
CDR3 DNA: TGTGCCAGCCTTGGACAAGGTTCTTTTAATTCACCCCTCCACTTT

clone size: -
D gene: -
V gene: TRBV2
J gene: TRBJ2-7
CDR3 protein: CASSEERGYEQYF
CDR3 DNA: TGTGCCAGCAGTGAAGAGAGGGGGTACGAGCAGTACTTC

clone size: -
D gene: TRBD1
V gene: TRBV5-1
J gene: TRBJ1-5
CDR3 protein: CASSSGAGGQPQHF
CDR3 DNA: TGCGCCAGCAGCTCTGGAGCAGGGGGCCAGCCCCAGCATTTT

clone size: -
D gene: -
V gene: TRBV18
J gene: TRBJ2-2
CDR3 protein: CASSLGQTGELFF
CDR3 DNA: TGTGCCAGCTCACTTGGACAGACCGGGGAGCTGTTTTTT

clone size: -
D gene: -
V gene: TRBV14
J gene: TRBJ1-2
CDR3 protein: CASSQVARSGYTF
CDR3 DNA: TGTGCCAGCAGCCAAGTCGCTCGGTCTGGCTACACCTTC

clone size: -
D gene: -
V gene: TRBV6-6
J gene: TRBJ1-3
CDR3 protein: CASRRDVTIYF
CDR3 DNA: TGTGCCAGCAGACGGGATGTCACCATATATTTT

clone size: few
D gene: TRBD1
V gene: TRBV7-2
J gene: TRBJ1-1
CDR3 protein: CASSSRGLNTEAFF
CDR3 DNA: TGTGCCAGCAGCTCGAGGGGGCTGAACACTGAAGCTTTCTTT

clone size: once
D gene: TRBD2
V gene: TRBV6-6
J gene: TRBJ2-3
CDR3 protein: CASRGGNTDTQYF
CDR3 DNA: TGTGCCAGTCGGGGGGGGAACACAGATACGCAGTATTTT

clone size: -
D gene: TRBD1
V gene: TRBV11-3
J gene: TRBJ1-2
CDR3 protein: CASSLAPKGQDYGYTF
CDR3 DNA: TGTGCCAGCAGCTTAGCACCTAAGGGACAGGACTATGGCTACACCTTC

clone size: once
D gene: TRBD2
V gene: TRBV18
J gene: TRBJ2-5
CDR3 protein: CASSPPGLQETQYF
CDR3 DNA: TGTGCCAGCTCACCACCGGGACTACAAGAGACCCAGTACTTC

clone size: -
D gene: -
V gene: TRBV7-2
J gene: TRBJ2-2
CDR3 protein: CASSLGTGQTGELFF
CDR3 DNA: TGTGCCAGCAGCTTAGGAACAGGGCAAACCGGGGAGCTGTTTTTT

clone size: -
D gene: -
V gene: TRBV27
J gene: TRBJ1-1
CDR3 protein: CASSTYRDRAFF
CDR3 DNA: TGTGCCAGCAGTACATACAGGGACCGAGCTTTCTTT

clone size: -
D gene: TRBD2
V gene: TRBV29-1
J gene: TRBJ2-3
CDR3 protein: CSACSGGGDTQYF
CDR3 DNA: TGCAGCGCTTGTAGCGGGGGCGGAGATACGCAGTATTTT

clone size: -
D gene: TRBD2
V gene: TRBV11-2
J gene: TRBJ2-5
CDR3 protein: CASSPPGLALETQYF
CDR3 DNA: TGTGCCAGCAGCCCGCCGGGACTAGCGTTAGAGACCCAGTACTTC

clone size: -
D gene: -
V gene: TRBV4-2
J gene: TRBJ2-3
CDR3 protein: CASSEGFGTDTQYF
CDR3 DNA: TGTGCCAGCAGCGAGGGATTTGGGACAGATACGCAGTATTTT